These 26 T cell receptor beta chains were all obtained from the same sample, sequenced in a study of T cell repertoires in cytomegalovirus infection. Their target antigens are unknown. TCRdb re-analysed the reads in MiXCR, keeping a single row per CDR3 protein. The profile shows some 920,000 distinct CDR3 sequences, less than 40% of them singletons. Sample: cultured CD8+ T cells from PBMCs, taken from culture after CMV antigen stimulation. Source of these receptors: a human donor in good health (CMV status not recorded). Some clones in this sample may be carry-over from other donors' samples.

This clonotype was counted ten times or more. The chain carries TRBV12-3 or TRBV12-4 and TRBJ2-1; the D is unclear. The length of the CDR3 is 13 residues. The V end lost 7 bases, the J end lost 0 bases, and 7 bases lay between the germline ends. The CDR3 bases are TGTGCCAGCACCGATAGCTCCTACAATGAGCAGTTCTTC. This translates into CASTDSSYNEQFF.

This clonotype came up a few times. The rearrangement links TRBV20-1 to TRBJ2-1; D unresolved. V was clipped by 3 bases and J by 12 bases, with 15 bases between them. CDR1 is DFQATT and CDR2 is SNEGSKA in the germline V gene (reference sequence). This CDR3 spans 12 amino acids. The CDR3 loop is CSARGGKKAQFF. The CDR3 bases are TGCAGTGCTAGGGGTGGGAAAAAGGCGCAGTTCTTC.

There are many counts of this clonotype. The gene calls are TRBV7-6 and TRBJ2-1, with 15 positions matching TRBD2. V was pared by 5 bases and J by 1 base, with 15 bases of the junction left unmatched. From germline, CDR1 is SGHVS and CDR2 FNYEAQ. This CDR3 is 21 amino acids long. CDR3 amino acids: CASSGTSGGPAAPRSYNEQFF. DNA for the CDR3: TGTGCCAGCAGCGGGACTAGCGGGGGGCCCGCCGCCCCCAGATCCTACAATGAGCAGTTCTTC.

In its sample, this clonotype was seen many times. The chain joins TRBV7-2 to TRBJ1-1; 8 nucleotides line up with TRBD1. The ends lost 5 bases at V and 5 bases at J; junction bases unmatched: 4. The CDR3 sequence is 13 residues long. Per the germline V gene, CDR1 is SGHTA and CDR2 is FQGNSA. The chain's CDR3 is CASSTRDRTEAFF. The DNA for the CDR3 is TGTGCCAGCAGCACCCGGGACAGGACTGAAGCTTTCTTT.

The chain couples TRBV27 to TRBJ2-7; TRBD1 is a possible D gene (5 bases). The CDR3 runs to 15 residues. The germline CDR1 and CDR2 sequences are MNHEY and SMNVEV (reference sequence). V dropped 3 bases and J dropped 2 bases, with 14 bases sitting between them. This chain's CDR3 is CASSLQGASTYEQYF. The CDR3 nucleotides read TGTGCCAGCAGTTTGCAAGGGGCGTCAACCTACGAGCAGTACTTC.

The J gene is TRBJ1-1, the V gene TRBV19, with TRBD1 matching 7 bases. J lost 0 bases, V lost 3 bases, and 7 bases had no gene match. The CDR3 is 16 amino acids. The V gene's germline CDR1 is LNHDA and CDR2 SQIVND (reference sequence). CDR3 sequence (DNA): TGTGCCAGTAGTATCATCCGGGACAGTTTGAACACTGAAGCTTTCTTT. As protein: CASSIIRDSLNTEAFF.

CDR3 loop: CASSPRTVNGYTF. CDR3 coding DNA: TGTGCCAGCAGCCCCAGGACAGTTAATGGCTACACCTTC. This rearrangement joins TRBV9 to TRBJ1-2; TRBD1 might be the D (6 bases). CDR3 length: 13 residues. Germline V gene data show CDR1 as SGDLS and CDR2 as YYNGEE. Trimming stripped 4 bases from V and 6 bases from J, with 13 bases between.

This clonotype appeared a few times. V and J are TRBV7-3 and TRBJ2-1; tentative D call: TRBD1 (6 bases). V lost 2 bases and J lost 7, with 21 bases in between. This CDR3 has 17 residues. CDR1 and CDR2 from the germline V gene are SGHTA and FQGTGA. DNA for the CDR3: TGTGCCAGCAGCTTACATCCGAGAACAGGGTTGAATAATGAGCAGTTCTTC. This sequence encodes CASSLHPRTGLNNEQFF. The full variable domain, rest sourced from reference TRBV7-3 and TRBJ2-1, is GAGVSQTPSNKVTEKGKYVELRCDPISGHTALYWYRQSLGQGPEFLIYFQGTGAADDSGLPNDRFFAVRPEGSVSTLKIQRTERGDSAVYLCASSLHPRTGLNNEQFFGPGTRLTVL.

This clonotype was detected many times. This chain uses TRBV5-1 with TRBJ1-4, with D possibly matching TRBD1 (5 bases). This CDR3 spans 18 amino acids. The V gene lost 5 bases and the J gene lost 1 base, with 21 bases spanning the gap. Germline values: CDR1 SGHRS, CDR2 YFSETQ. CDR3 nucleotides: TGCGCCAGCAGAAATGGCGGGGCAGGGACTGTAACTAATGAAAAACTGTTTTTT. Its protein is CASRNGGAGTVTNEKLFF.

This clonotype was counted many times. V gene TRBV12-3 or TRBV12-4 combines with J gene TRBJ1-1; D gene unclear. This CDR3 spans 17 amino acids. The V end was cut by 5 bases, the J end by 3 bases, with 22 bases between. For the CDR3, the DNA is TGTGCCAGCAGTCGGAGCCGGTTGGAGGAATGGGACACTGAAGCTTTCTTT. Translated: CASSRSRLEEWDTEAFF.

In this sample, this clonotype turned up many times. The V and J genes are TRBV12-3 or TRBV12-4 and TRBJ1-1; 11 positions agree with TRBD1. CDR3 size: 13 residues. V trimming: 10 bases; J trimming: 10 bases; junction bases outside the gene matches: 11. The CDR3 loop is CATHYRTGGTAFF. The CDR3 bases are TGTGCCACCCACTACCGGACAGGGGGCACAGCTTTCTTT.

The chain is built from TRBV6-5 and TRBJ1-1; D perhaps matches TRBD1 (5 bases). Germline lookup yields CDR1 MNHEY and CDR2 SVGAGI. There are 12 residues in the CDR3. V was cut by 7 bases and J by 4 bases, with 10 bases left in between. The CDR3: CASTGGTTEAFF. CDR3 coding DNA: TGTGCCAGCACGGGGGGAACCACTGAAGCTTTCTTT.

The chain joins TRBV6-2 or TRBV6-3 to TRBJ2-2; D is unclear. Germline V gene lookup returns CDR1 MNHEY and CDR2 SVGEGT. Trimming stripped 7 bases from V and 6 bases from J, with 9 bases between. The CDR3 extends over 12 amino acids. The DNA of the CDR3 is TGTGCCAGCACTGCTGGTTCCGGGGAGCTGTTTTTT. Encoded protein: CASTAGSGELFF.

The chain carries TRBV12-3 or TRBV12-4 and TRBJ2-1, with 8 bases identical to TRBD2. The CDR3 totals 14 residues. The J segment lost 5 bases and the V segment lost 8 bases, leaving 8 bases of the junction unmatched. This chain's CDR3 is CASLEVSGDNEQFF. In DNA, the CDR3 is TGTGCCAGCTTGGAAGTTAGCGGGGACAATGAGCAGTTCTTC.

Concerning this clonotype: A much larger clonotype is one base distant, so this may be a read error. The CDR3 coding sequence is TGTGCCAGCGAACAGGGCATCTCCTATAATTCACCCCTCCACTTT. Its protein is CASEQGISYNSPLHF. This chain uses TRBV7-2 with TRBJ1-6, with D maybe TRBD1 (6 bases). Germline CDR1 SGHTA, CDR2 FQGNSA. The CDR3 is made up of 15 amino acids. The germline V and J ends were trimmed by 8 bases and 0 bases, with 11 bases remaining between them.

This sequence joins TRBV3-1 and TRBJ2-3; D not resolved. V lost 1 base and J lost 6, with 5 bases in between. This CDR3 has 12 residues. Germline V gene sequence: CDR1 LGHDT, CDR2 YNNKEL (reference sequence). CDR3 residues: CASSQVFDTQYF. The CDR3 nucleotides are TGTGCCAGCAGCCAAGTCTTCGATACGCAGTATTTT.

This clonotype was counted at least ten times. The chain is built from TRBV6-1 and TRBJ1-1, with TRBD1 as a possible D gene (5 bases). V lost 7 bases and J 4 bases, leaving 16 bases between the germline ends. CDR3 length: 14 residues. Per the germline V gene, CDR1 is MNHNS and CDR2 is SASEGT. CDR3 nucleotide sequence: TGTGCCAGCAAGATACACCAGGGACGCACTGAAGCTTTCTTT. Protein: CASKIHQGRTEAFF.

This sequence joins TRBV7-6 and TRBJ2-3; D is unresolved. Germline CDR1 and CDR2: SGHVS and FNYEAQ. V gave up 5 bases and J gave up 1 base, with 16 bases separating them. This CDR3 comprises 16 residues. The CDR3 spells CASSLFTVEGTDTQYF. The CDR3 nucleotides are TGTGCCAGCAGCCTATTCACAGTGGAAGGCACAGATACGCAGTATTTT.

This clonotype has ten or more counts. The chain carries TRBV12-3 or TRBV12-4 and TRBJ1-2; D gene uncertain. The CDR3 loop spans 15 amino acids. V was clipped by 6 bases and J by 4 bases, with 18 bases between them. This CDR3 is CASSPGKPTIYGYTF. CDR3 sequence (DNA): TGTGCCAGCAGCCCGGGCAAACCCACTATCTATGGCTACACCTTC.

This clonotype appeared once. V gene TRBV19 combines with J gene TRBJ2-5; D unresolved. CDR1 is LNHDA and CDR2 is SQIVND in the germline V gene (reference sequence). This CDR3 region has 16 residues. The V end was cut by 6 bases, the J end by 1 base, with 18 bases between. Written as DNA, the CDR3 is TGTGCCAGTAGGCCCGGGTCGACCATCCTCCAAGAGACCCAGTACTTC. The encoded protein is CASRPGSTILQETQYF.

This sequence joins TRBV27 and TRBJ1-6; possibly TRBD1 for D (6 bases). The CDR3 sequence is 15 residues long. Germline V gives CDR1 MNHEY, CDR2 SMNVEV (reference sequence). V was trimmed by 8 bases and J by 5 bases, leaving 16 bases between them. Here the CDR3 reads CASARRGAHNSPLHF. The CDR3 coding sequence is TGTGCCAGCGCCCGTCGGGGGGCCCATAATTCACCCCTCCACTTT.

V is TRBV12-3 or TRBV12-4 and J is TRBJ2-2; 7 nucleotides match TRBD1. The CDR3 has 17 residues. Trimming cost V 8 bases and J 2 bases; bases outside gene matches: 14. CDR3 in DNA: TGTGCCAGCGGGTTCCTGCTCCGGGACAGAAACACCGGGGAGCTGTTTTTT. Its translation: CASGFLLRDRNTGELFF.

Ten or more counts support this clonotype. J is TRBJ2-4 and V is TRBV19; tentative D call: TRBD2 (6 bases). The CDR3 runs 15 residues. CDR1 LNHDA and CDR2 SQIVND come from the germline V gene (reference sequence). V was pared by 5 bases and J by 0 bases, with 11 bases between. CDR3 sequence reads: CASSLGGVAKNIQYF. CDR3 bases: TGTGCCAGTAGTTTGGGAGGTGTAGCCAAAAACATTCAGTACTTC.

The chain combines TRBV10-3 with TRBJ2-7, with TRBD1 identical over 8 bases. V shed 2 bases, J shed 3 bases, and the junction held 6 bases outside the gene matches. Germline CDR1 is ENHRY and CDR2 is SYGVKD. This CDR3 region has 15 residues. The CDR3 loop is CAISEGQGISYEQYV. The DNA for the CDR3 is TGTGCCATCAGTGAGGGACAGGGTATAAGCTACGAGCAGTACGTC.

In regard to this clonotype: A clone one base away is much larger, so this may be a read error. The V call is TRBV7-6, the J call TRBJ2-3; 7 bases fit TRBD2. Germline assignment: CDR1 SGHVS and CDR2 FNYEAQ. CDR3 size: 17 residues. CDR3 nucleotide sequence: TGTGTCAGCAGCCGGGGGGTGGCCGACGGGAGCAGAGATACGCAGTATTTT. Translating gives CVSSRGVADGSRDTQYF.

This clonotype came up a few times. V gene TRBV7-9 combines with J gene TRBJ2-1, with D tentatively TRBD2 (6 bases). V lost 6 bases, J lost 2 bases, and 14 bases lay in between. Germline values: CDR1 SEHNR, CDR2 FQNEAQ (reference sequence). The CDR3 runs to 15 residues. CDR3 nucleotide sequence: TGTGCCAGCAGGATGCCAGGAGGGACCTACAATGAGCAGTTCTTC. This gives the protein CASRMPGGTYNEQFF.